This TCR beta chain is drawn from a study of OX40 agonist ivuxolimab in advanced cancers. Study details: Head and neck, renal cell, melanoma or hepatocellular carcinoma were the cancers that dose-escalation patients had. The mean age was about 57 years, ranging from 23 to 79, with roughly four fifths of participants male.

Deletions cut 3 bases from V and 6 bases from J, with 18 bases between. The V gene's germline CDR1 is LGHNA and CDR2 YNFKEQ. CDR3 length: 16 residues. The table lists this clone with a few counts. Here immunoSEQ multiplex PCR was the method, and the copy in TCRdb shows in-frame clones only, minus some. The sample carries 95,000 to 100,000 clones, 84% recorded once. The specimen comprised CD4+ or CD8+ T cells sorted from blood, sampled in a trial of the OX40 agonist ivuxolimab. The rearrangement links TRBV4-2 to TRBJ2-1; D is tentatively TRBD1 or TRBD2 (6 bases each). The sequence came from an adult with an advanced solid tumor such as melanoma, head and neck, liver or kidney cancer. The CDR3 reads CASSHRGVGSSNEQFF. DNA of the CDR3: TGTGCCAGCAGCCATAGGGGGGTTGGGAGTTCCAATGAGCAGTTCTTC.